This T cell receptor beta chain appears in the sequencing data of a study of T cell responses to AZD1222 COVID-19 vaccine. Trimming removed 1 base at V and 0 bases at J, with 9 bases between. The CDR3 loop spans 15 amino acids. The germline gives CDR1 KGHSH, CDR2 LQKENI. General study results and limits: Spike-specific TCR breadth rose after two AZD1222 doses, and depth rose as well. Distributed over spike, vaccine-associated CD4 TCRs predominated at 160-218 and 743-854.

Remarks on this clone: The antigen remains undetermined.

Generated by immunoSEQ multiplex PCR, the TCRdb table keeps only in-frame clones and is missing some. The sample contains some 130,000 clones, over 85% of which appear only once. This specimen was peripheral blood, taken 28 days after the second AZD1222 dose. The TCR originated in an adult who received the AZD1222 COVID-19 vaccine. The chain joins TRBV18 to TRBJ1-1; TRBD1 might be the D (6 bases). DNA of the CDR3: TGTGCCAGCTCACCACGACAGGATCTGAACACTGAAGCTTTCTTT. It encodes CASSPRQDLNTEAFF.